This T cell receptor (beta chain) was identified during a study of CD8+ T cells in alopecia areata. The overall study: Treated patients swallowed 5 to 10 mg of oral tofacitinib twice daily. Patients in the study were on tofacitinib for 6 to 18 months, then off it for 6 months.

The CDR3 sequence is 13 residues long. V was trimmed by 6 bases and J by 2 bases, leaving 11 bases between them. Germline CDR1 is SNHLY and CDR2 is FYNNEI. Extraction of RNA preceded its reverse transcription into cDNA, which served as the sequencing template. Produced via immunoSEQ multiplex PCR; TCRdb's table is partial and in-frame only. Among about 99,000 clones listed, more than 75% were seen once. The treatment is: oral pan-JAK inhibitor, 5-10 mg twice daily. As part of sample collection, lesional scalp punch biopsies and peripheral blood were taken from alopecia areata patients. Study results and limitations: When scalp samples are sequenced, resident alphabeta T cells of normal skin are also captured.

Concerning this clone itself: Its specificity is unknown.

V is TRBV2 and J is TRBJ2-7; the D call may be TRBD1 or TRBD2 (5 bases each). This TCR came from a human donor with alopecia areata. The specimen comprised CD8+ T cells sorted from blood, sampled between weeks 30 and 35, from a patient treated with tofacitinib. Here the CDR3 reads CASSGDPAYEQYF. DNA of the CDR3: TGTGCCAGCAGCGGGGACCCGGCCTACGAGCAGTACTTC.